Below, 8 T cell receptor beta chains from the same sample are listed, as sequenced in a study of cytomegalovirus exposure and HLA in healthy donors. Researchers ran the PCR with 60 Vbeta and 13 Jbeta primers. The repertoire was sequenced with immunoSEQ multiplex PCR; TCRdb's copy has only in-frame clones and lacks some. The table has 55,000 to 80,000 clones, 65% to 75% seen once. The sample taken for sequencing was PBMCs. These receptors were taken from a man aged 50 to 59 in good health and CMV-seropositive.

This clone occurred a few times. The V gene is TRBV6-6, the J gene TRBJ2-1, with 8 bases aligning to TRBD1. The junction had 3 bases not matched to a gene; V was cut back by 6 bases and J by 8 bases. The germline V gene has CDR1 MNHNY and CDR2 SVGAGI (reference sequence). This CDR3 comprises 12 residues. In DNA form, the CDR3 reads TGTGCCAGCAGCGGACAGGGCTATGAGCAGTTCTTC. It translates to CASSGQGYEQFF.

V and J are TRBV7-9 and TRBJ1-1; 10 positions match TRBD1. Germline trimming cut 6 bases from V and 6 bases from J; bases unmatched to any gene: 10. This CDR3 is 15 amino acids long. Germline CDR1 is SEHNR and CDR2 is FQNEAQ (reference sequence). Here the CDR3 reads CASRETGGGSAEAFF. The CDR3 DNA reads as TGTGCCAGCAGGGAGACAGGGGGCGGAAGCGCTGAAGCTTTCTTT.

This chain uses TRBV9 with TRBJ2-3; a possible D gene is TRBD2 (6 bases). The length of the CDR3 is 14 residues. Germline assignment: CDR1 SGDLS and CDR2 YYNGEE. V was pared by 3 bases and J by 2 bases, with 10 bases between. This chain's CDR3 is CASSAGGITDTQYF. As DNA, the CDR3 is TGTGCCAGCAGCGCCGGAGGGATCACAGATACGCAGTATTTT.

This sequence joins TRBV30 and TRBJ2-1, with 8 bases that match TRBD2. V dropped 1 base and J dropped 7; count of bases not matched to a gene: 3. The germline V gene encodes CDR1 GTSNPN and CDR2 SVGIG (reference sequence). The CDR3 is 13 amino acids. CDR3: CAWSDGGRNEQFF. As DNA, the CDR3 is TGTGCCTGGAGTGATGGCGGGAGGAATGAGCAGTTCTTC.

The chain employs TRBV28 and TRBJ2-2; D is perhaps TRBD1 (6 bases). In germline, CDR1 is MDHEN, CDR2 SYDVKM. This CDR3 region has 16 residues. V lost 5 bases and J lost 3, with 16 bases in between. This CDR3 reads CASSTPGQLYTGELFF. CDR3 coding DNA: TGTGCCAGCAGTACACCGGGACAACTCTACACCGGGGAGCTGTTTTTT.

The V and J genes are TRBV7-6 and TRBJ2-5, with D perhaps matching TRBD2 (5 bases). CDR1 SGHVS and CDR2 FNYEAQ come from the germline V gene. This CDR3 has 14 amino acids. The V end lost 4 bases, the J end lost 5 bases, and 14 bases lay between the germline ends. CDR3 protein: CASSSRAGKETQYF. The CDR3 DNA is TGTGCCAGCAGCTCGAGGGCTGGGAAGGAGACCCAGTACTTC.

The V gene is TRBV5-1, the J gene TRBJ2-7; 7 bases align to TRBD1. This CDR3 region has 17 residues. The V gene end was trimmed by 0 bases and the J gene end by 0 bases; junction bases not matched to a gene: 9. From germline, CDR1 is SGHRS and CDR2 YFSETQ. The CDR3 bases are TGCGCCAGCAGCTTGGCCGGGCTGGCAGGGGGCTCCTACGAGCAGTACTTC. This translates into CASSLAGLAGGSYEQYF.

This chain links TRBV5-4 with TRBJ1-2, with TRBD1 identical over 9 bases. The CDR3 runs 15 residues. V trimming: 0 bases; J trimming: 8 bases; junction bases outside the gene matches: 8. The germline CDR1 and CDR2 sequences are SGHNT and YYREEE (reference sequence). Here the CDR3 DNA reads TGTGCCAGCAGCTTGGGGGGGACAGGGACGCGCGGCTACACCTTC. Its protein product is CASSLGGTGTRGYTF.